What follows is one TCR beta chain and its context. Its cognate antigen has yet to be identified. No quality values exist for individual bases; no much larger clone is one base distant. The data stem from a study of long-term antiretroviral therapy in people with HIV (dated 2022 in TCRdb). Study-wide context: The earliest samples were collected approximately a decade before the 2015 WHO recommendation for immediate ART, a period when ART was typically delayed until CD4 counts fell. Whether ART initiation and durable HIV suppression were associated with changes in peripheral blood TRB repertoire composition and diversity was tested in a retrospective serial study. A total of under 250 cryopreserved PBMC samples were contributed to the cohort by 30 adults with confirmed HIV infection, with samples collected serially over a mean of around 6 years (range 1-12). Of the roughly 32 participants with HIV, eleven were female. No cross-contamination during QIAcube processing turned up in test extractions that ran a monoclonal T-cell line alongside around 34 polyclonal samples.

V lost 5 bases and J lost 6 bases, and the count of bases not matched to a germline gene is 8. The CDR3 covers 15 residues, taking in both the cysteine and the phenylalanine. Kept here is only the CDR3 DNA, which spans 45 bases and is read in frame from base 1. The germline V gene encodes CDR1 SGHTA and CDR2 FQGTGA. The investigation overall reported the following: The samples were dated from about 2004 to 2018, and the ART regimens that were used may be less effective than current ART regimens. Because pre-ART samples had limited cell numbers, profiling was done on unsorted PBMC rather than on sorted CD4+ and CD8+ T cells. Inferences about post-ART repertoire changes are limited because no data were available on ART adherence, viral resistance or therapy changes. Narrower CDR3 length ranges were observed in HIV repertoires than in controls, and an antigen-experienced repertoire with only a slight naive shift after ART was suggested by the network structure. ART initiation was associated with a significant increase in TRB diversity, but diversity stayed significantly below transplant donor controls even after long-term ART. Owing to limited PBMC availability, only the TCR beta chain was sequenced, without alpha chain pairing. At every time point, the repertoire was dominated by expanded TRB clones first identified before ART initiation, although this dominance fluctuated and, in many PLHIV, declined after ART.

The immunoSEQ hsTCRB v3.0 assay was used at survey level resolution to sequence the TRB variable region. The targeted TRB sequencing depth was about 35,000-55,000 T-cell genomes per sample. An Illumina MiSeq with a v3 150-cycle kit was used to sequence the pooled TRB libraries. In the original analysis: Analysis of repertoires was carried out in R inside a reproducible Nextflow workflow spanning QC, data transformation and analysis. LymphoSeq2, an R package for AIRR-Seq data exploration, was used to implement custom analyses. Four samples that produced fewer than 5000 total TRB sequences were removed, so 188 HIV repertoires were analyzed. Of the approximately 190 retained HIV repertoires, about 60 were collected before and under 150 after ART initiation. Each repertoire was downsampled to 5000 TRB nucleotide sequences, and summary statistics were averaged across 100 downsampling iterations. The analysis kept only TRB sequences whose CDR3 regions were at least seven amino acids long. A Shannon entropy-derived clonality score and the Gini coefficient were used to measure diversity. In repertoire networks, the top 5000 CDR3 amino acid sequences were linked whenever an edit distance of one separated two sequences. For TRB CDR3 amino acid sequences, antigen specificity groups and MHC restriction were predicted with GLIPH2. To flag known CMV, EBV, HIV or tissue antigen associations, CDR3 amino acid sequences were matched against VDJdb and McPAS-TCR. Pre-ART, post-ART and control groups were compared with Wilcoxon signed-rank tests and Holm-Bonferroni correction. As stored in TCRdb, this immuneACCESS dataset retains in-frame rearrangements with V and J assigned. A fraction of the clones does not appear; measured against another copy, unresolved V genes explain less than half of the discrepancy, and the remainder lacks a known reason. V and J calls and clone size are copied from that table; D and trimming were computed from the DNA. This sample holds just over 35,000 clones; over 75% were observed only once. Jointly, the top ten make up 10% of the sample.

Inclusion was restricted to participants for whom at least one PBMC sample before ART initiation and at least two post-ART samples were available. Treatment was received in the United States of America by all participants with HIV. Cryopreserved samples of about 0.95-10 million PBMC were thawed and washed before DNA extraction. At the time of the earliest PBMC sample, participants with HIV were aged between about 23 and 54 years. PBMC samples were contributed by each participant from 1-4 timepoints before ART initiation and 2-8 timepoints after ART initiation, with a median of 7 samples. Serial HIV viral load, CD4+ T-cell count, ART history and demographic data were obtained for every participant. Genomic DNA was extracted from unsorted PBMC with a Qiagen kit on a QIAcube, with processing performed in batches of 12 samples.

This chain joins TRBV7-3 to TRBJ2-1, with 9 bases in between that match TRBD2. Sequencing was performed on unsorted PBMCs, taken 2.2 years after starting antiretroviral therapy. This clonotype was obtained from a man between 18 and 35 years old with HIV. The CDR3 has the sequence CASSRNAGGINEQFF. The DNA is TGTGCCAGCAGCCGAAATGCGGGAGGGATCAATGAGCAGTTCTTC.